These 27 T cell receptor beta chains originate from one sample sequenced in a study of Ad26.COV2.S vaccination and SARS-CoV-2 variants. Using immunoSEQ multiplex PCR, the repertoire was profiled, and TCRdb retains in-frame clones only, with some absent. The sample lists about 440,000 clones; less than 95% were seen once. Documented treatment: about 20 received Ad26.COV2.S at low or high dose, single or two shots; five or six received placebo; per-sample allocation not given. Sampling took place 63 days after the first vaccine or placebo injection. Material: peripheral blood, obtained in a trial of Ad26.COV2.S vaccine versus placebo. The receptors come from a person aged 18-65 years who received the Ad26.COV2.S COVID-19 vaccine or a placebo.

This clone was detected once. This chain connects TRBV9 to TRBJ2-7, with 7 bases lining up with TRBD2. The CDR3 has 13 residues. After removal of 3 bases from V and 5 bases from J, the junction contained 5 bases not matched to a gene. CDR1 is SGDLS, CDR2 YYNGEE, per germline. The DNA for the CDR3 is TGTGCCAGCAGCGAGGGGCGGGGGAACGAGCAGTACTTC. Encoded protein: CASSEGRGNEQYF.

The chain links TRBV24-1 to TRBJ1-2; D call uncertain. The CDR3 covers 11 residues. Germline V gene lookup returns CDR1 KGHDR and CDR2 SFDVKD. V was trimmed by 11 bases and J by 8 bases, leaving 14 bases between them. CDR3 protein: CAIESSDGYTF. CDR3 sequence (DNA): TGTGCCATCGAATCCAGCGACGGCTACACCTTC.

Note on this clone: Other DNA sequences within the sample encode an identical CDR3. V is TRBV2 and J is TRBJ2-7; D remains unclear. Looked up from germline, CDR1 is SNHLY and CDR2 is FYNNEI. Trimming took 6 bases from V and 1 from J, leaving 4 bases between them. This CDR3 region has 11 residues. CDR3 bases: TGTGCCAGCAGAGTATCCTACGAGCAGTACTTC. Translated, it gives CASRVSYEQYF.

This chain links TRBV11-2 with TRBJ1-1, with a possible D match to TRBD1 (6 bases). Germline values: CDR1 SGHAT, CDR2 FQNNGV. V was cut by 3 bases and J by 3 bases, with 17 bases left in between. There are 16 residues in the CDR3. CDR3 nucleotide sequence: TGTGCCAGCAGCTTCGGGACATATGGGAGGGACACTGAAGCTTTCTTT. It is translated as CASSFGTYGRDTEAFF.

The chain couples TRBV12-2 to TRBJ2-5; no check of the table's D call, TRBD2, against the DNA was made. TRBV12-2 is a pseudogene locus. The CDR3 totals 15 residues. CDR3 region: CASRFGAGGAETQYF. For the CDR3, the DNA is TGTGCAAGTCGCTTTGGGGCGGGAGGGGCCGAGACCCAGTACTTC.

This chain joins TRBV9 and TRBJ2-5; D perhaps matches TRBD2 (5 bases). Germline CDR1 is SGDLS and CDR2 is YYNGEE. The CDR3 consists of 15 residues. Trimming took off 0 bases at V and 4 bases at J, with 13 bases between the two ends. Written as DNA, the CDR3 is TGTGCCAGCAGCGTAGGCCAAGGAGGCGTAGAGACCCAGTACTTC. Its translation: CASSVGQGGVETQYF.

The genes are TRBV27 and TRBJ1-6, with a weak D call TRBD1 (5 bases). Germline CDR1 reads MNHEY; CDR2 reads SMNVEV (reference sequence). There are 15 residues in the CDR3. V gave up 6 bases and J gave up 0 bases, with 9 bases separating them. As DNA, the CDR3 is TGTGCCAGCAGAGGGGCGTTCTCCTATAATTCACCCCTCCACTTT. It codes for CASRGAFSYNSPLHF.

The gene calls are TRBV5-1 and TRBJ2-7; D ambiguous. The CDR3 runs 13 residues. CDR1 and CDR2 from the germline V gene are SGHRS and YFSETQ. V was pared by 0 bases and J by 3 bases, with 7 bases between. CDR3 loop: CASSLAEYYEQYF. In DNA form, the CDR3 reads TGCGCCAGCAGCTTGGCCGAATACTACGAGCAGTACTTC.

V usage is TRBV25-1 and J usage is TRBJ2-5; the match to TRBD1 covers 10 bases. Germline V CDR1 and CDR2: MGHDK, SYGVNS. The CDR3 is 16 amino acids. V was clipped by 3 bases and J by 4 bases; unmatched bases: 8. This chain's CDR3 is CASSDRRTGGAETQYF. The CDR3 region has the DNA TGTGCCAGCAGTGACCGTCGGACAGGGGGGGCAGAGACCCAGTACTTC.

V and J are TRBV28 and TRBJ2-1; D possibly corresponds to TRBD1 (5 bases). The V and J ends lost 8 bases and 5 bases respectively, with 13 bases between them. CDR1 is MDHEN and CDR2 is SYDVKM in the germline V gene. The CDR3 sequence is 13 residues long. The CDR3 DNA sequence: TGTGCCAGCTCCCTTGGGGCAAACAATGAGCAGTTCTTC. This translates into CASSLGANNEQFF.

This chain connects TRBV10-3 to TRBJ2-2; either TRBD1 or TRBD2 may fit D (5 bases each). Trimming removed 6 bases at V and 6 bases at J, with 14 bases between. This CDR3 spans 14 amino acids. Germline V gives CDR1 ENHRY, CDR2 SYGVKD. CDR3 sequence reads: CAISRDPQSGELFF. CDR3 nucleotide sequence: TGTGCCATCAGCAGGGACCCGCAATCCGGGGAGCTGTTTTTT.

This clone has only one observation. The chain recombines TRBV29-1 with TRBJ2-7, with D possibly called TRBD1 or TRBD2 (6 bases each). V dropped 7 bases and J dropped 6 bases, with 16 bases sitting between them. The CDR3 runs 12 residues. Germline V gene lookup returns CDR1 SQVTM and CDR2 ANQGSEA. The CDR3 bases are TGCAGCGGCAGAAGGGGGGTTGGCGAGCAGTACTTC. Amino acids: CSGRRGVGEQYF.

The CDR3 bases are TGTGCCAGTAGTAAAGGGGCCAGGGGCACAGATACGCAGTATTTT. It is translated as CASSKGARGTDTQYF. The rearrangement uses TRBV19 and TRBJ2-3, with TRBD1 as a possible D gene (5 bases). The CDR3 extends over 15 amino acids. V dropped 4 bases and J dropped 1 base, with 12 bases sitting between them. CDR1 is LNHDA and CDR2 is SQIVND in the germline V gene (reference sequence).

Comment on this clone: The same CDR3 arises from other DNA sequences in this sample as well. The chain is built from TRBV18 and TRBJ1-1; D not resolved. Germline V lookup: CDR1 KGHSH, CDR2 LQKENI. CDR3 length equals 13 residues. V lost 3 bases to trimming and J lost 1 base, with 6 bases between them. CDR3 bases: TGTGCCAGCTCACCGGCAGCGAACACTGAAGCTTTCTTT. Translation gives CASSPAANTEAFF.

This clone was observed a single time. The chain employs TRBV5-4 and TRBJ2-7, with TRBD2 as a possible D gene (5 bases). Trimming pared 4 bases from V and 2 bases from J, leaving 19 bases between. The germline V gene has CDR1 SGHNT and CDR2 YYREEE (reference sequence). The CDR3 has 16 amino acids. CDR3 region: CASSPRSQSGPYEQYF. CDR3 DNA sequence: TGTGCCAGCAGCCCTCGCTCACAAAGCGGCCCCTACGAGCAGTACTTC.

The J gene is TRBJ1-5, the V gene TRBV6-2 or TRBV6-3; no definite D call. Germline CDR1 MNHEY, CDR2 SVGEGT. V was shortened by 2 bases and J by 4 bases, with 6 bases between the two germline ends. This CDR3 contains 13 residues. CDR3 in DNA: TGTGCCAGCAGTTACATGGGGAATCAGCCCCAGCATTTT. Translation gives CASSYMGNQPQHF.

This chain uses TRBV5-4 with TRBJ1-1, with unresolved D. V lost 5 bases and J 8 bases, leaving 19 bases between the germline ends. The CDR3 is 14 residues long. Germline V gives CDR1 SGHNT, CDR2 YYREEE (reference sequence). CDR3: CASRPSGSWMEAFF. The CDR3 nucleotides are TGTGCCAGCAGGCCGTCTGGATCATGGATGGAAGCTTTCTTT.

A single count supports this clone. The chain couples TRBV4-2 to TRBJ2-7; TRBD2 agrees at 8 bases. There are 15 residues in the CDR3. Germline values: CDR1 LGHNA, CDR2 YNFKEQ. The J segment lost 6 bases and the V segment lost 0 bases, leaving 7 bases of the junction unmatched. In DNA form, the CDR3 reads TGTGCCAGCAGCCAAGATTTAAGCGGGAGCACCGAGCAGTACTTC. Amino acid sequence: CASSQDLSGSTEQYF.

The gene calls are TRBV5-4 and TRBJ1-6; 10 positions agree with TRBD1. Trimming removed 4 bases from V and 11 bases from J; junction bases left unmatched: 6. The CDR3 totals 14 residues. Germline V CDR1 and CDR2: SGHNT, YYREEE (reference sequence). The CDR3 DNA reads TGTGCCAGCAGCGCCGGGACAGGGGTGGCACCCCTCCACTTT. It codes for CASSAGTGVAPLHF.

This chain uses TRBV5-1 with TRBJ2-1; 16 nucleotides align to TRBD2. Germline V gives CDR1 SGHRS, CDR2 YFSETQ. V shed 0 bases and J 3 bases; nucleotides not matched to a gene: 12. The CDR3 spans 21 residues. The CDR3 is CASSLGLLGTSGRALYNEQFF. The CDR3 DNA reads TGCGCCAGCAGCTTGGGTTTGTTAGGGACTAGCGGGAGGGCCCTCTACAATGAGCAGTTCTTC.

The CDR3 DNA is TGTGCCAGCAGCTTAACGAGTAGCAATCAGCCCCAGCATTTT. This translates into CASSLTSSNQPQHF. This chain uses TRBV5-6 with TRBJ1-5; D is unclear. Germline V gene lookup returns CDR1 SGHDT and CDR2 YYEEEE. V lost 2 bases and J 0 bases, leaving 6 bases between the germline ends. This CDR3 has 14 amino acids.

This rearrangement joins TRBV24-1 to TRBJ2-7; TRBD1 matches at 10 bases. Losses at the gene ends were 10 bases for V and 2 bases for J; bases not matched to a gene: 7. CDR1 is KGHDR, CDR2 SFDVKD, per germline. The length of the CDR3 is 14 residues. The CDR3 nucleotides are TGTGCCACAAAGGTCGGGACAGGGGCCTACGAGCAGTACTTC. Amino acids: CATKVGTGAYEQYF.

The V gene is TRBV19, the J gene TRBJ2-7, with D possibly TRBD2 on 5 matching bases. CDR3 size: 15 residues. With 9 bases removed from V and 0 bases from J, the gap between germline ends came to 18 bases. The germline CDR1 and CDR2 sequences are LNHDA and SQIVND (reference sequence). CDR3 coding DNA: TGTGCCAGCAAACACGGCCCCGGGGTCTCCTACGAGCAGTACTTC. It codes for CASKHGPGVSYEQYF.

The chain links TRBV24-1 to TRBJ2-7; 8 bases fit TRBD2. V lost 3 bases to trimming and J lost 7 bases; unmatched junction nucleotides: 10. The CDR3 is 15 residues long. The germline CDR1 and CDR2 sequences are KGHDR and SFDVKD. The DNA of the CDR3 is TGTGCCACCAGTGATGCCACTAGCGGAGTAGGAGAGCAGTACTTC. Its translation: CATSDATSGVGEQYF.

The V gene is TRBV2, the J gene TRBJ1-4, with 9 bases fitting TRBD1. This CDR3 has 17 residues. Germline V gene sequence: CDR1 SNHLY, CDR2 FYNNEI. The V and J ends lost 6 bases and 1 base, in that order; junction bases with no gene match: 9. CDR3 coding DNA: TGTGCCAGCAGGTTACAGGGGGCCGATTTAACTAATGAAAAACTGTTTTTT. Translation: CASRLQGADLTNEKLFF. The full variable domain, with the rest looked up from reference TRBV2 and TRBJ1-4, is EPEVTQTPSHQVTQMGQEVILRCVPISNHLYFYWYRQILGQKVEFLVSFYNNEISEKSEIFDDQFSVERPDGSNFTLKIRSTKLEDSAMYFCASRLQGADLTNEKLFFGSGTQLSVL.

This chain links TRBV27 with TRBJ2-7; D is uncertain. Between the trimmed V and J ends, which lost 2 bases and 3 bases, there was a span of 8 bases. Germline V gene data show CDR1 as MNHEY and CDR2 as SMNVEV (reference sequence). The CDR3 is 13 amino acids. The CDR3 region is CASSLLGNYEQYF. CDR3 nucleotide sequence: TGTGCCAGCAGTTTACTGGGGAACTACGAGCAGTACTTC.

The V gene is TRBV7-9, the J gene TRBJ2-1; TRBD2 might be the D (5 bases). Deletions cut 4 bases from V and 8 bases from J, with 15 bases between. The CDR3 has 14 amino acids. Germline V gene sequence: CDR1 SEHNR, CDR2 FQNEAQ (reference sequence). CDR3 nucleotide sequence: TGTGCCAGCAGCTCCGGAGGTATGATTGATGAGCAGTTCTTC. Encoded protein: CASSSGGMIDEQFF. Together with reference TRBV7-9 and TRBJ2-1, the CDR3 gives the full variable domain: DTGVSQNPRHKITKRGQNVTFRCDPISEHNRLYWYRQTLGQGPEFLTYFQNEAQLEKSRLLSDRFSAERPKGSFSTLEIQRTEQGDSAMYLCASSSGGMIDEQFFGPGTRLTVL.